Listed below are T cell receptor beta chains from one sample, sequenced in a study of T-cell memory formation after mild COVID-19. TCRdb re-analysed the 5' RACE reads in MiXCR, keeping a single row per CDR3 protein. The table shows 470,000 or so distinct CDR3 sequences, with around a sixth occurring only once. The sequencing sample was made of PBMCs or a T cell subset sorted from them (not recorded which). The receptors were gathered from an adult woman who had mild COVID-19 (a few samples of this study predate the infection). Cell type and time point are not known. CDR3s include the opening cysteine and the closing phenylalanine or tryptophan. Each record gives: V gene, clone size, J gene, D gene, CDR3 DNA, CDR3 protein. A D gene is named only where the DNA matches it firmly. Not every row has a clone size; where given, it reads once, few, many or a size class.

TRBV28	-	TRBJ2-3	-	TGTGCCAGCAGGGACGGGACACCCATCCTCCATTCATCGGTCCATACGCAGTATTTT	CASRDGTPILHSSVHTQYF
TRBV3-1	-	TRBJ1-6	-	TGTGCCAGCAGCCAAGATGGGACTCACTTGGGGGATAATTCACCCCTCCACTTT	CASSQDGTHLGDNSPLHF
TRBV18	-	TRBJ1-5	-	TGTGCCAGCTCGAAAGCCGAGAATCAGCCCCAGCATTTT	CASSKAENQPQHF
TRBV10-3	once	TRBJ2-7	-	TGTGCCATCAGTGAGTCCGGGAAGATCCCCTCCTACGAGCAGTACTTC	CAISESGKIPSYEQYF
TRBV12-3/TRBV12-4	-	TRBJ1-5	TRBD1	TGTGCCAGCAGTTTACGGGTCAGCAGGGGGCGCCTCAATCAGCCCCAGCATTTT	CASSLRVSRGRLNQPQHF
TRBV20-1	many	TRBJ2-7	TRBD2	TGCAGTGCCATTCCGACATCTAGCGGGAGTTTATACGAGCAGTACTTC	CSAIPTSSGSLYEQYF
TRBV4-3	few	TRBJ2-1	-	TGCGCCAGCAGCCAAGCTGACAGATACAATGAGCAGTTCTTC	CASSQADRYNEQFF
TRBV6-5	many	TRBJ2-7	-	TGTGCCAGCCAACGATCGTTTCAGGGACTCTACGAGCAGTACTTC	CASQRSFQGLYEQYF
TRBV11-2	few	TRBJ1-4	-	TGTGCCAGCAGCTTAGGGGCAGCTTCTAATGAAAAACTGTTTTTT	CASSLGAASNEKLFF
TRBV12-3/TRBV12-4	few	TRBJ1-6	TRBD1	TGTGCCAGCAGTCAAAGGACAGGGCTCTCCTATAATTCACCCCTCCACTTT	CASSQRTGLSYNSPLHF
TRBV9	-	TRBJ2-2	TRBD1	TGTGCCAGCAGCGGGAGACAGGGGGCAAAGGTCGGGGAGCTGTTTTTT	CASSGRQGAKVGELFF
TRBV6-6	few	TRBJ1-1	-	TGTGCCAGCAGTAGCGATCTGGGCGGCGTGACTGAAGCTTTCTTT	CASSSDLGGVTEAFF
TRBV23-1	-	TRBJ2-2	-	TGCGCCAGGCTAAGGAGGGACAACACCGGGGAGCTGTTTTTT	CARLRRDNTGELFF
TRBV10-2	-	TRBJ2-2	-	TGCGCCAGCAGTGACGTATGGCCGAACACCGGGGAGCTGTTTTTT	CASSDVWPNTGELFF
TRBV30	-	TRBJ1-6	-	TGTGCCTGGAGTGTACCAGGGACTAATTCACCCCTCCACTTT	CAWSVPGTNSPLHF
TRBV7-3	-	TRBJ2-2	TRBD1	TGTGCCAGCAGCCCACCTGGACAGGGTAACACCGGGGAGCTGTTTTTT	CASSPPGQGNTGELFF
TRBV5-6	few	TRBJ2-1	-	TGTGCCAGCACCCTGAGGGGAGGGGGCAACGAGCAGTTCTTC	CASTLRGGGNEQFF
TRBV20-1	few	TRBJ1-1	-	TGCAGTGCTAGAGATCGAGCGGGTCGGAACACTGAAGCTTTCTTT	CSARDRAGRNTEAFF
TRBV19	few	TRBJ1-5	-	TGTGCCAGTAGTATGGGCCCGAGTCAGCCCCAGCATTTT	CASSMGPSQPQHF
TRBV4-1	-	TRBJ2-1	-	TGCGCCAGCAGCTGGACAACAGGGTCCTACAATGAGCAGTTCTTC	CASSWTTGSYNEQFF
TRBV27	-	TRBJ2-5	TRBD2	TGTGCCAGCAGTTTGAGTCCTAGCGGGGGGTCTCAGACCCAGTACTTC	CASSLSPSGGSQTQYF
TRBV5-4	-	TRBJ1-1	-	TGTGCCAGCAGCTCGGGGACACTATACACTGAAGCTTTCTTT	CASSSGTLYTEAFF
TRBV4-2	many	TRBJ2-2	-	TGTGCCAGCAGCCAAGACTCCCCAAATGGGTATATCGGGGAGCTGTTTTTT	CASSQDSPNGYIGELFF
TRBV9	-	TRBJ2-3	TRBD2	TGTGCCAGCAGCGTACGGCACGGGGGGGACACAGATACGCAGTATTTT	CASSVRHGGDTDTQYF
TRBV5-5	many	TRBJ2-4	TRBD2	TGTGCCAGCAGCCCCGGGGCACCGGCGGGGGGCATTCAGTACTTC	CASSPGAPAGGIQYF
TRBV7-9	-	TRBJ2-3	-	TGTGCCAGCAGCTCCCAGGGAAATACGCAGTATTTT	CASSSQGNTQYF
TRBV6-6	few	TRBJ1-1	-	TGTGCCAGCAGTGCCCCGCAAAACCTTGGCACTGAAGCTTTCTTT	CASSAPQNLGTEAFF
TRBV6-6	few	TRBJ2-7	-	TGTGCCAGCCTGAAAGGGAACGAGCAGTACTTC	CASLKGNEQYF
TRBV4-3	many	TRBJ2-1	TRBD2	TGCGCCAGCCGGGGGGGACTCCGGCCCGATGAGCAGTTCTTC	CASRGGLRPDEQFF
TRBV6-1	-	TRBJ1-2	-	TGTGCCAGCAGTGAAGCATGGGGGCGATATGGCTACACCTTC	CASSEAWGRYGYTF
TRBV20-1	few	TRBJ2-3	TRBD2	TGCAGTGCTATAACTAGCGGCACAGATACGCAGTATTTT	CSAITSGTDTQYF
TRBV23-1	-	TRBJ2-5	TRBD1	TGCGCCAGCAGATCCGGGACAGAACATCAAGAGACCCAGTACTTC	CASRSGTEHQETQYF
TRBV4-2	-	TRBJ2-4	-	TGTGCCAGCAGCCAAGACCGGAGCAGCGGCGGGAACATTCAGTACTTC	CASSQDRSSGGNIQYF
TRBV9	few	TRBJ1-4	TRBD1	TGTGCCAGCAGCGCCTTCGGACAGGGTAATGAAAAACTGTTTTTT	CASSAFGQGNEKLFF
TRBV6-2/TRBV6-3	once	TRBJ2-1	TRBD2	TGTGCCAGCAGTGAAACTAGCGGGAGGACGCAGAGCTCCTACAATGAGCAGTTCTTC	CASSETSGRTQSSYNEQFF
TRBV29-1	few	TRBJ1-1	-	TGCAGCGTTTATGCTTCCTTCCCAGGGGCTTTCTTT	CSVYASFPGAFF
TRBV12-3/TRBV12-4	-	TRBJ1-1	TRBD1	TGTGCCAGCAGCTACAGGGGGCTTCCTGAAGCTTTCTTT	CASSYRGLPEAFF
TRBV29-1	-	TRBJ2-7	-	TGCAGCGTTGATCCGGGGGACGAGCAGTACTTC	CSVDPGDEQYF
TRBV12-3/TRBV12-4	-	TRBJ1-2	-	TGTGCCAGCAGTTTCTCGGGACGGAACTATGGCTACACCTTC	CASSFSGRNYGYTF
TRBV3-1	-	TRBJ2-5	TRBD2	TGTGCCAGCAGCCAGGGGGGTCTAGCGGGGCAAGAGACCCAGTACTTC	CASSQGGLAGQETQYF
TRBV29-1	-	TRBJ2-1	-	TGCAGCGTTGAACCCATGGGCGATGAGCAGTTCTTC	CSVEPMGDEQFF
TRBV11-2	few	TRBJ2-1	TRBD2	TGTGCCAGCAGAGGACTAGCGGGGGGTGGGCAGTTCTTC	CASRGLAGGGQFF
TRBV4-1	-	TRBJ2-7	TRBD1	TGCGCCAGCAGCCAAGGGACAGGGGGCGGAACCTACGAGCAGTACTTC	CASSQGTGGGTYEQYF
TRBV18	few	TRBJ2-7	TRBD2	TGTGCCAGCTCACCAGGGACTAGCGGGGGGGCCGGGCTCGAGCAGTACTTC	CASSPGTSGGAGLEQYF
TRBV6-5	-	TRBJ2-7	TRBD1	TGTGCCAGCAGTGCCTCGGGACAGGGCCCTTACGAGCAGTACTTC	CASSASGQGPYEQYF
TRBV24-1	few	TRBJ2-3	TRBD2	TGTGCCACCAGATCAGAAGCGGGAGAGTATACAGATACGCAGTATTTT	CATRSEAGEYTDTQYF